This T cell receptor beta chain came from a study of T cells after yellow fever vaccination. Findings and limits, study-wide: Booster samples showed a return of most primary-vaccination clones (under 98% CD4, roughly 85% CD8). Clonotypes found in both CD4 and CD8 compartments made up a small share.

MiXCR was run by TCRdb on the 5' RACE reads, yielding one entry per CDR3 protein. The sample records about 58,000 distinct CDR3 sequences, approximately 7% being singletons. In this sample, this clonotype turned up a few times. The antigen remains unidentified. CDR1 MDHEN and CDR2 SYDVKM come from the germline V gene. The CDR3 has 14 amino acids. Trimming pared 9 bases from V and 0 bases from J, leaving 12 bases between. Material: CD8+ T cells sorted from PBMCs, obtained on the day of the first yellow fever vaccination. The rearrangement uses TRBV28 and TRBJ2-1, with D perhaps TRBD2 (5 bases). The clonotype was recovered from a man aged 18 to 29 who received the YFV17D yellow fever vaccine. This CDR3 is CASHPGDSYNEQFF. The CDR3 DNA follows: TGTGCCAGTCATCCCGGGGACTCCTACAATGAGCAGTTCTTC. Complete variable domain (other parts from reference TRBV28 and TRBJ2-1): DVKVTQSSRYLVKRTGEKVFLECVQDMDHENMFWYRQDPGLGLRLIYFSYDVKMKEKGDIPEGYSVSREKKERFSLILESASTNQTSMYLCASHPGDSYNEQFFGPGTRLTVL.